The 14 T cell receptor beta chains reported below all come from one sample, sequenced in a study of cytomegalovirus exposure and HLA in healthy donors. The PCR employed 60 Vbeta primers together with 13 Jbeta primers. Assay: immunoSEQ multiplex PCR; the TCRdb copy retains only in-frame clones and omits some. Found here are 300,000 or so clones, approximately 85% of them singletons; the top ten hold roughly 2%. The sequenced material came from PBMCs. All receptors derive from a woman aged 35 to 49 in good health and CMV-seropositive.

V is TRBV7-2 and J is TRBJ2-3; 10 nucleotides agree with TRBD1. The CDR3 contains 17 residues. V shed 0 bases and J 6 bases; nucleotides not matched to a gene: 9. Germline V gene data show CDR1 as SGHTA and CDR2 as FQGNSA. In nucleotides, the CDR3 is TGTGCCAGCAGCTTAGCCTTCCCGGGACAGGGGTCCGATACGCAGTATTTT. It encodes CASSLAFPGQGSDTQYF.

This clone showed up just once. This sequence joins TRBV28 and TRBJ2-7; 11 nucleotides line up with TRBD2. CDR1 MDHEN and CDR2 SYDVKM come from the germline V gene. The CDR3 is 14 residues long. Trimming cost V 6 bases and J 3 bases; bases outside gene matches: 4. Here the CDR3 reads CASRSGTSGYEQYF. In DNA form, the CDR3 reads TGTGCCAGCAGGTCAGGGACTAGCGGCTACGAGCAGTACTTC.

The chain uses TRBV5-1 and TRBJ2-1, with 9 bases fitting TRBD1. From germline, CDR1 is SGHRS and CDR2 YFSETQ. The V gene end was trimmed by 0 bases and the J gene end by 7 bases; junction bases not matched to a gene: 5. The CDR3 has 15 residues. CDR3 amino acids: CASSLEATGGNEQFF. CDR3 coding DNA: TGCGCCAGCAGCTTGGAGGCGACAGGGGGGAATGAGCAGTTCTTC.

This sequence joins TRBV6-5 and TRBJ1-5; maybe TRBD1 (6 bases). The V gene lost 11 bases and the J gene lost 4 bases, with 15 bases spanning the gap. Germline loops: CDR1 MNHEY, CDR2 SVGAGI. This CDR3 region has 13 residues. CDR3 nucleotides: TGTGCCGGATCCAACAGGGAGAATCAGCCCCAGCATTTT. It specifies CAGSNRENQPQHF.

CDR3 protein: CASSHGTSTDTQYF. The CDR3 DNA follows: TGTGCCAGCAGCCACGGGACTAGCACAGATACGCAGTATTTT. The rearrangement uses TRBV7-3 and TRBJ2-3; perhaps TRBD2 as D (6 bases). The CDR3 length is 14 residues. Trimming took 5 bases from V and 0 from J, leaving 9 bases between them. Germline-derived CDR1 and CDR2 are SGHTA and FQGTGA.

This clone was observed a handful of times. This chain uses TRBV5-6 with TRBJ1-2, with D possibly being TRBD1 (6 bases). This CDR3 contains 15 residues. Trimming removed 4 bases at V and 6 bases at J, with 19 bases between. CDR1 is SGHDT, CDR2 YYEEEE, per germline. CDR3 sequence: CASSPTTGQVHGYTF. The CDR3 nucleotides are TGTGCCAGCAGCCCAACCACGGGACAAGTACATGGCTACACCTTC.

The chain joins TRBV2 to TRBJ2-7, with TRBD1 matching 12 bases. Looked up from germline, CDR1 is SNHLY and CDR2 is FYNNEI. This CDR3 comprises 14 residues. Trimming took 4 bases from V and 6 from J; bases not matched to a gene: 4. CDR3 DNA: TGTGCCAGCAGTGTAGGGACAGGGGGCGGCGAGCAGTACTTC. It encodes CASSVGTGGGEQYF. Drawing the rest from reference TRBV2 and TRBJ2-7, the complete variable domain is EPEVTQTPSHQVTQMGQEVILRCVPISNHLYFYWYRQILGQKVEFLVSFYNNEISEKSEIFDDQFSVERPDGSNFTLKIRSTKLEDSAMYFCASSVGTGGGEQYFGPGTRLTVT.

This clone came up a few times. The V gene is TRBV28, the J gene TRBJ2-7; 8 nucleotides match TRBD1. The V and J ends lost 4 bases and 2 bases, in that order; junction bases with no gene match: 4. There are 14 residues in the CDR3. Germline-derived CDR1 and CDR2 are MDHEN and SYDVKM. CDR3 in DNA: TGTGCCAGCAGTTCCGACAGGGGCGCCTACGAGCAGTACTTC. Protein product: CASSSDRGAYEQYF.

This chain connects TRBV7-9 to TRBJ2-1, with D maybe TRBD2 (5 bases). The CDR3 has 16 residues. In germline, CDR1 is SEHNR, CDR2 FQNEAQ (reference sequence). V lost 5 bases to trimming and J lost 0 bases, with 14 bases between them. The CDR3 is CASSPGLVSSYNEQFF. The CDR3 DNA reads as TGTGCCAGCAGCCCCGGACTTGTGAGCTCCTACAATGAGCAGTTCTTC.

The CDR3 DNA reads as TGTGCCAGCAGTGAATATCTGGCGGGAGATGTTGGTGGGACCCAGTACTTC. Protein sequence: CASSEYLAGDVGGTQYF. The rearrangement uses TRBV25-1 and TRBJ2-5; 7 positions agree with TRBD2. The V and J ends lost 0 bases and 7 bases, in that order; junction bases with no gene match: 14. The CDR3 is 17 residues long. In germline, CDR1 is MGHDK, CDR2 SYGVNS.

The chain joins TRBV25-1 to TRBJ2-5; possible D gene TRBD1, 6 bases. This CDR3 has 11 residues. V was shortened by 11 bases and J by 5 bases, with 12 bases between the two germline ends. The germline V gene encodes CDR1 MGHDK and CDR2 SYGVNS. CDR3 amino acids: CAGAQGETQYF. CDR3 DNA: TGTGCCGGCGCCCAGGGGGAGACCCAGTACTTC.

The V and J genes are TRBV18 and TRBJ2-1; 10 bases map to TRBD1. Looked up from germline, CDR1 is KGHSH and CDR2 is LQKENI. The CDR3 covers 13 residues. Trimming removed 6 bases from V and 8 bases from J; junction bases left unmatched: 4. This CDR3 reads CASSPDRGDEQFF. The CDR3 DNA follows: TGTGCCAGCTCCCCGGACAGGGGGGATGAGCAGTTCTTC.

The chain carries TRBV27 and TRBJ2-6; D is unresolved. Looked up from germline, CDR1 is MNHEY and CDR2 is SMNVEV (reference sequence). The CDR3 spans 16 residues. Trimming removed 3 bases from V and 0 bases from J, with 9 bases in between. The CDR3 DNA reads TGTGCCAGCAGTTTTTCACAGTTCTCTGGGGCCAACGTCCTGACTTTC. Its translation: CASSFSQFSGANVLTF. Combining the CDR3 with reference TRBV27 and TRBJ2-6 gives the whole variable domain EAQVTQNPRYLITVTGKKLTVTCSQNMNHEYMSWYRQDPGLGLRQIYYSMNVEVTDKGDVPEGYKVSRKEKRNFPLILESPSPNQTSLYFCASSFSQFSGANVLTFGAGSRLTVL.

DNA for the CDR3: TGTGCCAGCAGTGAACAGGGCAGCTACAATCAGCCCCAGCATTTT. Amino acids: CASSEQGSYNQPQHF. This chain uses TRBV6-1 with TRBJ1-5; D might be TRBD1 (5 bases). Looked up from germline, CDR1 is MNHNS and CDR2 is SASEGT. CDR3 size: 15 residues. V lost 2 bases, J lost 3 bases, and 11 bases lay in between.